This is a list of T cell receptor beta chains from one sample in a study of beta chain features in type 1 diabetes. Only in-frame clones appear in the TCRdb table, and some are missing; sequencing was by immunoSEQ multiplex PCR. The data contain 300,000 to 400,000 clones, 6.5% to 10% of them seen just once; the ten biggest clones take up less than 0.45%. Material: central memory CD4+ T cells from blood. The source is a woman aged 18-29 years in good health. CDR3s include the opening cysteine and the closing phenylalanine or tryptophan. The D gene is left open where the match is weak. Some rows have no size entry. The others give once, few or many, or a class for an expanded clone.

abundance | d_gene | j_gene | v_gene | CDR3nt | CDR3aa
. | TRBD1 | TRBJ2-3 | TRBV25-1 | TGTGCCAGCAGTGTTACAGGGGGCGGAAAGGTAGATACGCAGTATTTT | CASSVTGGGKVDTQYF
few | . | TRBJ2-5 | TRBV5-1 | TGCGCCAGCAGCAAACTCGCGACAGGTGGACAAGAGACCCAGTACTTC | CASSKLATGGQETQYF
. | . | TRBJ1-5 | TRBV4-2 | TGTGCCAGCAGCCAAGACCTGTGGGTTATTAATCAGCCCCAGCATTTT | CASSQDLWVINQPQHF
few | . | TRBJ2-1 | TRBV7-9 | TGTGCCAGCAGCTTAGGATTCGGGGGTGAGCAGTTCTTC | CASSLGFGGEQFF
. | TRBD1 | TRBJ1-4 | TRBV9 | TGTGCCAGCAGCCCGTACCCGACAGGGTCTTCTAATGAAAAACTGTTTTTT | CASSPYPTGSSNEKLFF
few | . | TRBJ1-3 | TRBV9 | TGTGCCAGCAGCGAATTGGGACAAATTTTCTCTGGAAACACCATATATTTT | CASSELGQIFSGNTIYF
. | TRBD1 | TRBJ1-1 | TRBV7-2 | TGTGCCAGCAGCCTACAGGGGAGTAGGACTGAAGCTTTCTTT | CASSLQGSRTEAFF
many | . | TRBJ2-5 | TRBV7-2 | TGTGCCAGCAGCTTAGTGGGCCAGCCCGAGGGGACCCAGTACTTC | CASSLVGQPEGTQYF
. | . | TRBJ2-2 | TRBV5-6 | TGTGCCAGCAGCTTGACTCCTACGGTTGGGGAGCTGTTTTTT | CASSLTPTVGELFF
many | . | TRBJ1-2 | TRBV25-1 | TGTGCCAGCAGTCCAGGTGAGGCCGGCTACACCTTC | CASSPGEAGYTF
few | . | TRBJ2-5 | TRBV29-1 | TGCAGCGCCGAGCCGGGAGCCGGGACCCAGTACTTC | CSAEPGAGTQYF
. | . | TRBJ2-7 | TRBV7-9 | TGTGCCAGCAGCTTAGTAGGGCAGGGCGAGCAGTACTTC | CASSLVGQGEQYF